This T cell receptor beta chain was retrieved from a study of OX40 agonist ivuxolimab in advanced cancers. General study results and limits: Some patients who did not respond also had low normalized T-cell clonal expansion.

This clone was seen a handful of times. No antigen is known for it. Trimming shortened V by 3 bases and J by 8 bases, and 4 bases separated the two germline ends. Per the germline V gene, CDR1 is KGHSH and CDR2 is LQKENI. This CDR3 is 11 amino acids long. The method was immunoSEQ multiplex PCR; TCRdb's version includes in-frame clones alone and lacks a portion of them. The data hold about 53,000 clones, with roughly 80% observed a single time. It was autoimmune disease history or systemic immunosuppression that excluded patients. Samples of blood were obtained at baseline, on cycle 4 day 1, and on cycle 7 day 1.

This receptor was identified in an adult with an advanced solid tumor such as melanoma, head and neck, liver or kidney cancer. The chain has TRBV18 and TRBJ1-4, with no clear D. The sample consisted of CD4+ or CD8+ T cells sorted from blood, taken in a trial of the OX40 agonist ivuxolimab. The chain's CDR3 is CASSPREKLFF. The CDR3 nucleotides read TGTGCCAGCTCACCGCGGGAAAAACTGTTTTTT. Combining the CDR3 with reference TRBV18 and TRBJ1-4 gives the whole variable domain NAGVMQNPRHLVRRRGQEARLRCSPMKGHSHVYWYRQLPEEGLKFMVYLQKENIIDESGMPKERFSAEFPKEGPSILRIQQVVRGDSAAYFCASSPREKLFFGSGTQLSVL.